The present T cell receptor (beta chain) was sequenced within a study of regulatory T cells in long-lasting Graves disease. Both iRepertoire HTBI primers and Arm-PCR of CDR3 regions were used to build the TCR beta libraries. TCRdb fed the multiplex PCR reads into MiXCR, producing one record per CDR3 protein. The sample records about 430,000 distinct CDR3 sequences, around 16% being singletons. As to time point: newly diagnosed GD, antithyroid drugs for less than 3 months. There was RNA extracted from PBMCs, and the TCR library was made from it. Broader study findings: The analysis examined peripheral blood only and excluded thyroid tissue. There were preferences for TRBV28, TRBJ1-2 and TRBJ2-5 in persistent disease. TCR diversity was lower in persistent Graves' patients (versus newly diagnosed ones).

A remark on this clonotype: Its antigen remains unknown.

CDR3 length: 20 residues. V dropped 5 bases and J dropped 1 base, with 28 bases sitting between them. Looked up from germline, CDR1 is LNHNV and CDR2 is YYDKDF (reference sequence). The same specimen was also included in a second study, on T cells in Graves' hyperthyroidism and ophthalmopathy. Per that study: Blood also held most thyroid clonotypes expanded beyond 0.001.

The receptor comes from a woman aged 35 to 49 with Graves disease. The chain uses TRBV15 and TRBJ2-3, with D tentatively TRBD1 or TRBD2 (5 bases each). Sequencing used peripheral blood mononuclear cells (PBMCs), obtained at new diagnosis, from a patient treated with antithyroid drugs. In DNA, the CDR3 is TGTGCCACCAGCCTCCGCGGTGGGGCGGCCGGGGTAGGTGGCACAGATACGCAGTATTTT. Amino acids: CATSLRGGAAGVGGTDTQYF.